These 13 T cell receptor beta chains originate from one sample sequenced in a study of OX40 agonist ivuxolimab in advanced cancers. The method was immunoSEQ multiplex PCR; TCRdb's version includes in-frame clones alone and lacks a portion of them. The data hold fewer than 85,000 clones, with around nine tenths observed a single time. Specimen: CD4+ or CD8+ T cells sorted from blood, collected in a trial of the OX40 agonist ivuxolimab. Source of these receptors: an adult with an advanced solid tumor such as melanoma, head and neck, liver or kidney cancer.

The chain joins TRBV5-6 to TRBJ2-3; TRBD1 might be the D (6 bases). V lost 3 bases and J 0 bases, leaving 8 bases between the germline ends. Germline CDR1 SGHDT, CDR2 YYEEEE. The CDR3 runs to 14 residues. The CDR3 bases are TGTGCCAGCAGCTCGACAGGAAGCACAGATACGCAGTATTTT. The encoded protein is CASSSTGSTDTQYF.

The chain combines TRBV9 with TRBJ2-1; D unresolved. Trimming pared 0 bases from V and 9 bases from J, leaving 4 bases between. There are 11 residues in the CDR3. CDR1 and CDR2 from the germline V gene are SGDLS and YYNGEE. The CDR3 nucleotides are TGTGCCAGCAGCGTAGCTGTTGAGCAGTTCTTC. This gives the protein CASSVAVEQFF. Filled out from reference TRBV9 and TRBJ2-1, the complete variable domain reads DSGVTQTPKHLITATGQRVTLRCSPRSGDLSVYWYQQSLDQGLQFLIQYYNGEERAKGNILERFSAQQFPDLHSELNLSSLELGDSALYFCASSVAVEQFFGPGTRLTVL.

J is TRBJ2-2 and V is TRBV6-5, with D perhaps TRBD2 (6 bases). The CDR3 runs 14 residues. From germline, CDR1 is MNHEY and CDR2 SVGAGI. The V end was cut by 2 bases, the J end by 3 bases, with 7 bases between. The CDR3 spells CASSYREYTGELFF. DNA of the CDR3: TGTGCCAGCAGTTACCGGGAGTACACCGGGGAGCTGTTTTTT.

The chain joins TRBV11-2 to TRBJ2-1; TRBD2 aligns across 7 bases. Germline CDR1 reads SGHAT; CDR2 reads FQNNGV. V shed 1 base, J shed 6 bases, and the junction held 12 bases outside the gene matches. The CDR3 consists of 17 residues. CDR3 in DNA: TGTGCCAGCAGCTTAGGAACGTTGGCGGGAGTTGTCAATGAGCAGTTCTTC. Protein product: CASSLGTLAGVVNEQFF.

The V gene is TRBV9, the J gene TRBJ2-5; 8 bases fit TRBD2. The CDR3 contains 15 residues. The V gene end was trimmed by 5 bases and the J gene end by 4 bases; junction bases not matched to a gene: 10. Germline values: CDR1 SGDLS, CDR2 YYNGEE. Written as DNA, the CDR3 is TGTGCCAGCAGTGCGGCGGCCGGGAGGGGAGAGACCCAGTACTTC. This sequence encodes CASSAAAGRGETQYF.

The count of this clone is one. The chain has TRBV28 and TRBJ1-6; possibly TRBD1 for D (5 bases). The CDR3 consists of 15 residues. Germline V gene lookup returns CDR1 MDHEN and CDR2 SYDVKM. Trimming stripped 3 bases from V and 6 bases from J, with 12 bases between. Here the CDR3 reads CASSLGQGGNSPLHF. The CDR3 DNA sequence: TGTGCCAGCAGTTTGGGGCAGGGAGGTAATTCACCCCTCCACTTT.

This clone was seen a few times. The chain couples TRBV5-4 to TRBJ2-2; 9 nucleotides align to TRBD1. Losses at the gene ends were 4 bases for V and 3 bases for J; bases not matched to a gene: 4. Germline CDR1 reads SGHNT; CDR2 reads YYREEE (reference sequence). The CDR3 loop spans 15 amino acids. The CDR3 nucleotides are TGTGCCAGCAGCCCCAGACAGGGGGACACCGGGGAGCTGTTTTTT. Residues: CASSPRQGDTGELFF.

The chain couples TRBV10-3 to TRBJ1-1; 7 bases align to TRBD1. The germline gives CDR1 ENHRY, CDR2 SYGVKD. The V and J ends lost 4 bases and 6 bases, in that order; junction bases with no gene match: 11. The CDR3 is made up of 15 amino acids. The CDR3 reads CAISAGVGGAAEAFF. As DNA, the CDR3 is TGTGCCATCAGTGCGGGGGTAGGGGGCGCCGCTGAAGCTTTCTTT.

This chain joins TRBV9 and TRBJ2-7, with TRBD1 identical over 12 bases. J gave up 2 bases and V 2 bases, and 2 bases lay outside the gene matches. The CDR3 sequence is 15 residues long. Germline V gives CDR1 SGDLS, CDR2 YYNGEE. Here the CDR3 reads CASSVGQGATYEQYF. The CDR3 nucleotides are TGTGCCAGCAGCGTGGGACAGGGGGCGACCTACGAGCAGTACTTC.

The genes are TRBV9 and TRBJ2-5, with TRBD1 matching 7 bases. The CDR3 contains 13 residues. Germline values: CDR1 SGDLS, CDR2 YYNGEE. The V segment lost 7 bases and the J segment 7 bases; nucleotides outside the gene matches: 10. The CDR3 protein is CASGNDRVGTQYF. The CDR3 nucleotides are TGTGCCAGCGGGAACGACAGGGTGGGGACCCAGTACTTC. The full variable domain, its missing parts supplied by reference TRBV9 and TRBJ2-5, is DSGVTQTPKHLITATGQRVTLRCSPRSGDLSVYWYQQSLDQGLQFLIQYYNGEERAKGNILERFSAQQFPDLHSELNLSSLELGDSALYFCASGNDRVGTQYFGPGTRLLVL.

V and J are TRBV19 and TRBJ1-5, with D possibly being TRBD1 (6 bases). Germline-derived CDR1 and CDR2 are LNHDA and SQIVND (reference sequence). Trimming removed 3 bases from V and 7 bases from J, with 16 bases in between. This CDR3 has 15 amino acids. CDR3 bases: TGTGCCAGTAGTATGGGCCGGGGGGCGAGCCAGCCCCAGCATTTT. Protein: CASSMGRGASQPQHF.

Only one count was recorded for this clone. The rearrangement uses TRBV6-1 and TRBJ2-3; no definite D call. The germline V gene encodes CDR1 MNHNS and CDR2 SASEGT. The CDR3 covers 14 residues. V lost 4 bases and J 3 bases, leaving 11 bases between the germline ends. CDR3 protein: CASSVVGLTDTQYF. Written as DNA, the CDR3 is TGTGCCAGCAGTGTGGTGGGTCTGACAGATACGCAGTATTTT.

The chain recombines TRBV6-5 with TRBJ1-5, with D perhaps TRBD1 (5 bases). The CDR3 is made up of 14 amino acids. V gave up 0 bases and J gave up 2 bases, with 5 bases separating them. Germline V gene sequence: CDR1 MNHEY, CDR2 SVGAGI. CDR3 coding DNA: TGTGCCAGCAGTTACTCAGGGGGCAATCAGCCCCAGCATTTT. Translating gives CASSYSGGNQPQHF.